The rows below give T cell receptor beta chains drawn from one sample of a study of regulatory T cells in long-lasting Graves disease. TCRdb itself ran the multiplex PCR reads through MiXCR, one entry per CDR3 protein. The sample has some 340,000 distinct CDR3 sequences; 10% to 15% are singletons. The same data also contributed to another study, on T cells in Graves' hyperthyroidism and ophthalmopathy.

The source material was peripheral blood mononuclear cells (PBMCs), sampled at new diagnosis, from a patient treated with antithyroid drugs. The receptors here all came from a woman between 18 and 29 years old with Graves disease. The CDR3 runs from the conserved cysteine through the conserved F or W. Fields, in order: V gene, J gene, CDR3 protein.

V: TRBV6-1
J: TRBJ2-1
CDR3: CASSLTSGGYNEQFF

V: TRBV7-2
J: TRBJ2-1
CDR3: CASTRSGGYNEQFF

V: TRBV10-3
J: TRBJ2-7
CDR3: CAIRAGLISSYEQYF

V: TRBV12-3/TRBV12-4
J: TRBJ1-6
CDR3: CASKGSNLSPLHF

V: TRBV4-2
J: TRBJ2-1
CDR3: CASSQETSGGRIYNEQFF

V: TRBV12-5
J: TRBJ2-3
CDR3: CASGLVLREVGTQYF

V: TRBV6-5
J: TRBJ1-1
CDR3: CASSYPRRGNTGAFF

V: TRBV7-8
J: TRBJ1-4
CDR3: CASSLLALGQGGEKLFF

V: TRBV18
J: TRBJ1-2
CDR3: CASSTTGADGYTF

V: TRBV7-2
J: TRBJ2-7
CDR3: CASSLLPGRSYEQYF

V: TRBV6-1
J: TRBJ2-1
CDR3: CASSSPTSGSSNEQFF

V: TRBV7-3
J: TRBJ2-3
CDR3: CASSTVSSTDTQYF

V: TRBV7-9
J: TRBJ2-1
CDR3: CASRPLAGESYNEQFF

V: TRBV28
J: TRBJ2-7
CDR3: CASSPGDRGTHEQYF

V: TRBV13
J: TRBJ2-2
CDR3: CASSLRVATMTTGELIF

V: TRBV30
J: TRBJ2-2
CDR3: CAWNYGGAGELFF

V: TRBV5-1
J: TRBJ1-1
CDR3: CASSQTNLYLRRPNTEAFF

V: TRBV3-1
J: TRBJ2-3
CDR3: CASSQVADTRYF

V: TRBV7-9
J: TRBJ2-1
CDR3: CASSLVKGGRGRNEQFF

V: TRBV4-1
J: TRBJ1-6
CDR3: CASSPVWGDNSPLHF

V: TRBV5-4
J: TRBJ1-2
CDR3: CASSLELGGGVLYGYTF

V: TRBV6-6
J: TRBJ1-1
CDR3: CASSYLPAEAFF

V: TRBV12-3/TRBV12-4
J: TRBJ1-2
CDR3: CASSLQRYNGYTF

V: TRBV29-1
J: TRBJ2-1
CDR3: CSVEDPNGIILYNEQFF

V: TRBV7-9
J: TRBJ2-7
CDR3: CASSSGTGTPYEQYF

V: TRBV30
J: TRBJ2-2
CDR3: CAWNSANTGELFF

V: TRBV7-2
J: TRBJ2-1
CDR3: CASSLGPSYNEQFF

V: TRBV13
J: TRBJ2-2
CDR3: CASSPGPGTGTGELFF

V: TRBV5-1
J: TRBJ2-1
CDR3: CASSSRVGLEWGEQFF

V: TRBV5-1
J: TRBJ1-2
CDR3: CASSPGDDRGGAHYGYTF

V: TRBV5-6
J: TRBJ1-2
CDR3: CASSFGTGDVAFYGYTF

V: TRBV7-9
J: TRBJ2-7
CDR3: CASSSQTSGRAKTYEQYF

V: TRBV4-3
J: TRBJ1-1
CDR3: CASSHWDRGLMKNTEAFF

V: TRBV7-6
J: TRBJ1-2
CDR3: CASSLDQGLNYGYTF

V: TRBV30
J: TRBJ1-5
CDR3: CAWSVRRRNQPQHF

V: TRBV4-3
J: TRBJ2-2
CDR3: CASSQDGVLTSGSGIGELFF

V: TRBV28
J: TRBJ2-4
CDR3: CASSLNPPGQNIQYF

V: TRBV6-1
J: TRBJ1-2
CDR3: CASSPRRGLEPLDGYTF

V: TRBV10-3
J: TRBJ2-1
CDR3: CAISDSGTSGGNEQFF

V: TRBV28
J: TRBJ2-1
CDR3: CASSWTGLAAYNEQFF

V: TRBV12-3/TRBV12-4
J: TRBJ2-3
CDR3: CASSILAGGQDHTFFTDTQYF

V: TRBV9
J: TRBJ1-1
CDR3: CASSARGQHTEAFF

V: TRBV10-3
J: TRBJ2-1
CDR3: CAISLWTDRNNEQFF

V: TRBV20-1
J: TRBJ2-1
CDR3: CSARGQGASVGIF

V: TRBV9
J: TRBJ2-2
CDR3: CASWSTGELFF

V: TRBV2
J: TRBJ2-5
CDR3: CASRDFRTSGAQETQYF